The 12 T cell receptor beta chains below come from one sample, sequenced in a study of metastatic and nonmetastatic thyroid tumors. Each patient went into thyroid surgery without having received any treatment. TCRdb re-analyzed the PCR reads using MiXCR. The table lists approximately 17,000 clones, approximately 30% of them singletons. The sequenced material came from tumor tissue. The receptors shown here come from a female donor with papillary thyroid cancer or a benign thyroid nodule (not recorded which). Some clones in this sample may be carry-over from other donors' samples.

The chain has TRBV2 and TRBJ2-7; 8 bases line up with TRBD2. This CDR3 is 12 amino acids long. From germline, CDR1 is SNHLY and CDR2 FYNNEI. With V trimmed by 4 bases and J by 10 bases, 6 bases remained unmatched. The CDR3 sequence: CASSGLAYYQYF. Here the CDR3 DNA reads TGTGCCAGCAGTGGACTAGCGTACTATCAGTACTTC.

A few counts support this clone. The CDR3 region has the DNA TGTGCCAGCAGACCTTTTGTCGCGGAGAATAACAATGAGCAGTTCTTC. As protein: CASRPFVAENNNEQFF. This chain connects TRBV27 to TRBJ2-1, with D uncertain. Germline V gives CDR1 MNHEY, CDR2 SMNVEV (reference sequence). Between the trimmed V and J ends, which lost 6 bases and 5 bases, there was a span of 20 bases. The CDR3 covers 16 residues.

The V gene is TRBV5-5, the J gene TRBJ1-2; TRBD1 is a possible D gene (6 bases). CDR3 size: 15 residues. The V gene's germline CDR1 is SGHKS and CDR2 YYEKEE (reference sequence). The V and J ends lost 0 bases and 4 bases respectively, with 13 bases between them. The CDR3 DNA reads TGTGCCAGCAGCTTGGACGCCTGGGACACCTATGGCTACACCTTC. This codes for CASSLDAWDTYGYTF.

In its sample, this clone is medium-sized. The V gene is TRBV25-1, the J gene TRBJ1-3; 7 bases map to TRBD1. The V segment lost 4 bases and the J segment 15 bases; nucleotides outside the gene matches: 15. The germline V gene encodes CDR1 MGHDK and CDR2 SYGVNS. This CDR3 region has 14 residues. The CDR3, as DNA: TGTGCCAGCAGTGCCCGGGACAGTTCCACTAACCCATATTTT. It translates to CASSARDSSTNPYF.

The chain couples TRBV6-1 to TRBJ1-1; TRBD1 aligns across 7 bases. Germline V gene data show CDR1 as MNHNS and CDR2 as SASEGT. With 7 bases clipped from V and 5 bases from J, the junction kept 16 bases outside the gene matches. The CDR3 is made up of 16 amino acids. The CDR3 is CASNDLDRAQRTEAFF. The CDR3 DNA reads as TGTGCCAGCAATGACCTCGACAGGGCACAGCGGACTGAAGCTTTCTTT.

This clone was recorded a few times. The rearrangement joins TRBV6-1 to TRBJ1-3; 7 bases fit TRBD1. CDR3 length equals 15 residues. Losses at the gene ends were 1 base for V and 4 bases for J; bases not matched to a gene: 4. Germline CDR1 MNHNS, CDR2 SASEGT. The CDR3 protein is CASSEGQGRGNTIYF. CDR3 nucleotide sequence: TGTGCCAGCAGTGAAGGACAGGGAAGGGGAAACACCATATATTTT.

The table lists this clone with many counts. The CDR3 sequence: CASSLTGEETQYF. The CDR3, as DNA: TGTGCCAGCAGCTTAACAGGGGAAGAGACCCAGTACTTC. The V gene is TRBV7-3, the J gene TRBJ2-5, with TRBD1 as a possible D gene (5 bases). This CDR3 has 13 amino acids. The germline gives CDR1 SGHTA, CDR2 FQGTGA. Trimming stripped 0 bases from V and 3 bases from J, with 5 bases between.

The table lists this clone with many counts. V usage is TRBV19 and J usage is TRBJ1-3; 8 bases map to TRBD1. The CDR3 covers 14 residues. CDR1 and CDR2 (germline): LNHDA, SQIVND (reference sequence). V was clipped by 7 bases and J by 3 bases; unmatched bases: 5. This CDR3 reads CASTPDRGGNTIYF. The CDR3 DNA is TGTGCCAGTACTCCTGACAGGGGTGGAAACACCATATATTTT. The variable domain in full, with the rest retrieved from reference TRBV19 and TRBJ1-3, is DGGITQSPKYLFRKEGQNVTLSCEQNLNHDAMYWYRQDPGQGLRLIYYSQIVNDFQKGDIAEGYSVSREKKESFPLTVTSAQKNPTAFYLCASTPDRGGNTIYFGEGSWLTVV.

This clone has only a few counts. The chain links TRBV12-3 or TRBV12-4 to TRBJ2-5; a weak D match, TRBD2 (6 bases). The germline V and J ends were trimmed by 4 bases and 4 bases, with 22 bases remaining between them. The CDR3 contains 17 residues. Here the CDR3 reads CASSSPGAGNSGETQYF. The CDR3 DNA follows: TGTGCCAGCAGTTCCCCCGGGGCGGGGAATTCGGGAGAGACCCAGTACTTC.

The chain recombines TRBV4-1 with TRBJ1-1; D not resolved. The CDR3 has 14 amino acids. V was trimmed by 6 bases and J by 1 base, leaving 12 bases between them. CDR1 and CDR2 from the germline V gene are MGHRA and YSYEKL. CDR3 nucleotides: TGCGCCAGCAGGGCCTTACTGAAGAACACTGAAGCTTTCTTT. The encoded protein is CASRALLKNTEAFF.

This clone has a count of ten or more. This sequence joins TRBV6-1 and TRBJ1-2; tentatively, D is TRBD1 (5 bases). Between the trimmed V and J ends, which lost 7 bases and 7 bases, there was a span of 13 bases. The CDR3 is 12 residues long. Germline CDR1 MNHNS, CDR2 SASEGT. The CDR3 DNA is TGTGCCAGCATTCACGGGACCACTGGCTACACCTTC. It specifies CASIHGTTGYTF.

This clone turned up a few times. The chain carries TRBV6-2 or TRBV6-3 and TRBJ2-7; D uncertain. Germline CDR1 is MNHEY and CDR2 is SVGEGT. This CDR3 spans 11 amino acids. The V end was cut by 2 bases, the J end by 5 bases, with 4 bases between. CDR3 sequence: CASSYLDEQYF. The CDR3 DNA sequence: TGTGCCAGCAGTTACCTGGACGAGCAGTACTTC.